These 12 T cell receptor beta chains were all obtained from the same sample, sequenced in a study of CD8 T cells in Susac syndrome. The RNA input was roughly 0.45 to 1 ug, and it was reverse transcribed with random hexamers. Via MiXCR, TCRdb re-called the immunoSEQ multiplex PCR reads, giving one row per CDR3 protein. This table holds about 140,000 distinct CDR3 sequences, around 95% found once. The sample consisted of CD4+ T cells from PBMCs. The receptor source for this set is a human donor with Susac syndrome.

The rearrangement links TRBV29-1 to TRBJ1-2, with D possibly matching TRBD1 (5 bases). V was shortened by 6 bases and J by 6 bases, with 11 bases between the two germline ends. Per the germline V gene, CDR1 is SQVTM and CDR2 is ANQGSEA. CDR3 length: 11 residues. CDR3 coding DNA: TGCAGCGTCAGAAAGGGGAATGGCTACACCTTC. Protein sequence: CSVRKGNGYTF.

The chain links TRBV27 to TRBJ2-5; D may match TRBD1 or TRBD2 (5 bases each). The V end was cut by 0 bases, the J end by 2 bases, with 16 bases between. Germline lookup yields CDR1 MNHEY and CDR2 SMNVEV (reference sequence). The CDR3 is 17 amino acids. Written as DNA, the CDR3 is TGTGCCAGCAGTTTATCCCCATGGGGCGGAGGACAAGAGACCCAGTACTTC. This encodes CASSLSPWGGGQETQYF.

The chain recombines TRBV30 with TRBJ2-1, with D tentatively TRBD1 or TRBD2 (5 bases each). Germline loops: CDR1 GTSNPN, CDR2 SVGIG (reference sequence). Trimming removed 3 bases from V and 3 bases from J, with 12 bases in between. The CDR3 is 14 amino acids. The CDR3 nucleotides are TGTGCCTGGAGGGGGGACGGCAACTACAATGAGCAGTTCTTC. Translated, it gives CAWRGDGNYNEQFF.

DNA of the CDR3: TGCGCCAGCAGCCAAGTCTCTCTAGTGGGTGGCTACACCTTC. This codes for CASSQVSLVGGYTF. This sequence joins TRBV4-1 and TRBJ1-2; D gene unclear. In germline, CDR1 is MGHRA, CDR2 YSYEKL. The V end was cut by 1 base, the J end by 7 bases, with 13 bases between. The CDR3 runs 14 residues.

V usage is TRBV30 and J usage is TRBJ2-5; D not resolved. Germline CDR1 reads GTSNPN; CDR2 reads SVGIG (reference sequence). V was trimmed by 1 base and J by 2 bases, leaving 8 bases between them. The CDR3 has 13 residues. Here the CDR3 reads CAWSGQLQETQYF. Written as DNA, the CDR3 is TGTGCCTGGAGTGGGCAGCTTCAAGAGACCCAGTACTTC. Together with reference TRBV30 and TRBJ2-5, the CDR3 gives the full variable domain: SQTIHQWPATLVQPVGSPLSLECTVEGTSNPNLYWYRQAAGRGLQLLFYSVGIGQISSEVPQNLSASRPQDRQFILSSKKLLLSDSGFYLCAWSGQLQETQYFGPGTRLLVL.

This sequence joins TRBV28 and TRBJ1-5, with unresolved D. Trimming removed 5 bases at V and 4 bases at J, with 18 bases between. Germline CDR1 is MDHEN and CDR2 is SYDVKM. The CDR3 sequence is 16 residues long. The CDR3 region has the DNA TGTGCCAGCAGTCACGCCCTGAATTACAGAAATCAGCCCCAGCATTTT. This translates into CASSHALNYRNQPQHF.

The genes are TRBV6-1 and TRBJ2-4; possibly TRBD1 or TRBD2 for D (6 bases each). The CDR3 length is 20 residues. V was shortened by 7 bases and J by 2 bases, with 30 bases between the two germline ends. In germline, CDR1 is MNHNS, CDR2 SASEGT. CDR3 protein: CASIMTGVVSGGRSKNIQYF. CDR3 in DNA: TGTGCCAGCATCATGACAGGTGTCGTTAGCGGAGGACGGTCCAAAAACATTCAGTACTTC.

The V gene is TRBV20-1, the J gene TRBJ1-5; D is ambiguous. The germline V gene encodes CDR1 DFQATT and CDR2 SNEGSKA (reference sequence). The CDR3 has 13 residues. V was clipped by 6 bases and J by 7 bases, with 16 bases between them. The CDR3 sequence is CSAWTNPNQPQHF. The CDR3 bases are TGCAGTGCATGGACCAACCCGAACCAGCCCCAGCATTTT.

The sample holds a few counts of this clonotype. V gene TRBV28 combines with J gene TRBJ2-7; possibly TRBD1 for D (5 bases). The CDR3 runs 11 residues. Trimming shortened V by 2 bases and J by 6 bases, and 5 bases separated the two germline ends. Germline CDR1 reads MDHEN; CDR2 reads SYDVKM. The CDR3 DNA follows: TGTGCCAGCAGTTTAGGGGCCGAGCAGTACTTC. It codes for CASSLGAEQYF. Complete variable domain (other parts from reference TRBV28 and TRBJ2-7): DVKVTQSSRYLVKRTGEKVFLECVQDMDHENMFWYRQDPGLGLRLIYFSYDVKMKEKGDIPEGYSVSREKKERFSLILESASTNQTSMYLCASSLGAEQYFGPGTRLTVT.

The chain's CDR3 is CASSLEQGARYTEAFF. The CDR3 DNA is TGCGCCAGCAGCTTGGAGCAGGGGGCGAGGTACACTGAAGCTTTCTTT. The chain employs TRBV5-1 and TRBJ1-1; 8 bases match TRBD1. Germline CDR1 is SGHRS and CDR2 is YFSETQ. The CDR3 loop spans 16 amino acids. Trimming took 0 bases from V and 3 from J; bases not matched to a gene: 7.

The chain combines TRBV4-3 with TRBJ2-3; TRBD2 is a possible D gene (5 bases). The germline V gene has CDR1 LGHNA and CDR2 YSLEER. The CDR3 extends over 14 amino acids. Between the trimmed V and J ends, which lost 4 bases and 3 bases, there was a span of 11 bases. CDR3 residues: CASSPTAGTDTQYF. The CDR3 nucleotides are TGCGCCAGCAGCCCCACGGCGGGTACAGATACGCAGTATTTT.

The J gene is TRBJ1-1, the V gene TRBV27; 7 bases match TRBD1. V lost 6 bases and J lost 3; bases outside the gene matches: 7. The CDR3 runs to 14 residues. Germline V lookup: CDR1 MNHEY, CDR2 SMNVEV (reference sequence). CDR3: CASRYETGYTEAFF. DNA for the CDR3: TGTGCCAGCAGATATGAGACAGGGTACACTGAAGCTTTCTTT.